A selection of T cell receptor beta chains follows, all from one sample in a study of metastatic and nonmetastatic thyroid tumors. TCRdb ran MiXCR on the PCR reads. The sample shows tens of thousands of clones, roughly a sixth of them seen only once. Input material: blood. All receptors derive from a male donor with papillary thyroid cancer or a benign thyroid nodule (not recorded which). Some clones in this sample may be carry-over from other donors' samples. Each CDR3 is given with its conserved first and last residue. The D gene is left open where the match is weak. Expanded clones are given a class, and other clones once, few, many or no size at all.

clone_size j_call d_call v_call cdr3_aa cdr3_nt
many TRBJ2-5 NA TRBV7-9 CASSLRIRETQYF TGTGCCAGCAGCTTAAGAATAAGAGAGACCCAGTACTTC
many TRBJ2-3 NA TRBV19 CASTPPGRGTDTQYF TGTGCCAGTACGCCCCCGGGGCGCGGCACAGATACGCAGTATTTT
many TRBJ1-5 NA TRBV5-6 CASSLGSNQPQHF TGTGCCAGCAGCTTGGGTAGCAATCAGCCCCAGCATTTT
NA TRBJ1-1 NA TRBV12-3/TRBV12-4 CASSLIEGEAFF TGTGCCAGCAGTTTAATTGAAGGGGAAGCTTTCTTT
few TRBJ2-5 NA TRBV6-2/TRBV6-3 CASSYSWSETQYF TGTGCCAGCAGTTACTCTTGGTCAGAGACCCAGTACTTC
few TRBJ1-5 NA TRBV12-3/TRBV12-4 CASADGHQPQHF TGTGCCAGCGCGGACGGGCATCAGCCCCAGCATTTT
few TRBJ2-3 NA TRBV6-1 CASRSGSTDTQYF TGTGCCAGCAGATCCGGGAGTACAGATACTCAGTATTTT
many TRBJ2-7 NA TRBV6-1 CASSRGTFYEQYF TGTGCCAGCAGTCGCGGGACTTTTTACGAGCAGTACTTC
NA TRBJ2-7 NA TRBV19 CASSSQTGTSIYEQYF TGTGCCAGCAGCTCGCAAACCGGGACAAGTATTTACGAGCAGTACTTC
many TRBJ1-1 NA TRBV10-3 CAITETSGDTEAFF TGTGCCATCACCGAAACGAGTGGCGACACTGAAGCTTTCTTT
many TRBJ1-1 TRBD1 TRBV6-1 CASSATGDTEAFF TGTGCCAGCAGTGCTACAGGGGACACTGAAGCTTTCTTT
NA TRBJ2-4 TRBD1 TRBV2 CASSEDRVGNIQYF TGTGCCAGCAGTGAGGACAGGGTGGGGAACATTCAGTACTTC
few TRBJ2-7 NA TRBV27 CASSSDYEQYF TGTGCCAGCAGTTCGGACTACGAGCAGTACTTC